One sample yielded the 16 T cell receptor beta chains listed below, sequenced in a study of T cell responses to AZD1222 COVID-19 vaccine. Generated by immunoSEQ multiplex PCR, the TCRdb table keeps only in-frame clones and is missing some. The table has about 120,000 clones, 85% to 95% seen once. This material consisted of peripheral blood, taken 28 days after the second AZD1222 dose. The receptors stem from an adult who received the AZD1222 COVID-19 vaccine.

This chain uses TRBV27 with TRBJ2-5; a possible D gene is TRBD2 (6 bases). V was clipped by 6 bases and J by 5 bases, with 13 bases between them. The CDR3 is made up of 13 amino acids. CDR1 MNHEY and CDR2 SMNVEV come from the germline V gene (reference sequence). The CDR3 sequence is CASSRDGGETQYF. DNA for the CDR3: TGTGCCAGCAGCCGGGACGGAGGGGAGACCCAGTACTTC.

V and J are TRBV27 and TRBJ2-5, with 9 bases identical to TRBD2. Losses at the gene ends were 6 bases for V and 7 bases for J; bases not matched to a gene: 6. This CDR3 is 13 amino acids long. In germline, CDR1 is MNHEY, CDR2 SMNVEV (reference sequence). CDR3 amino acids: CASRGGRAGTQYF. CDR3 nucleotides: TGTGCCAGCAGAGGCGGGAGGGCTGGGACCCAGTACTTC.

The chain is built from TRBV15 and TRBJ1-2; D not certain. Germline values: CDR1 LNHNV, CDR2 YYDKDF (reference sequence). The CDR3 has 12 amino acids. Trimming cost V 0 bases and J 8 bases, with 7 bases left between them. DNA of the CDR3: TGTGCCACCAGCAGAGATCAGAGGGGCTACACCTTC. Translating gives CATSRDQRGYTF.

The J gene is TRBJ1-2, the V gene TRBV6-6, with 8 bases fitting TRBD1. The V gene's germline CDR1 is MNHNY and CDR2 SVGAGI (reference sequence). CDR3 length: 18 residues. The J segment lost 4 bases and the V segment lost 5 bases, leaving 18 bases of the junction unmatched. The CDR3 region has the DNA TGTGCCAGCAGTCCCCAAGGGACAGGCCGAGAAAGGACCTATGGCTACACCTTC. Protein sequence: CASSPQGTGRERTYGYTF.

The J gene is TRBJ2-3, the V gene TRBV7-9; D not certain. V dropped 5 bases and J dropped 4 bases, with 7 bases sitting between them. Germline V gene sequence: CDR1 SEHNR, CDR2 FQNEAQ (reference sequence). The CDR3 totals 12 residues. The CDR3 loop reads CASSPMADTQYF. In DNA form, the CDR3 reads TGTGCCAGCAGCCCTATGGCAGATACGCAGTATTTT.

This CDR3 is CASSQDSGTEIYEQYF. The CDR3 coding sequence is TGTGCCAGCAGCCAAGATTCAGGGACAGAGATCTACGAGCAGTACTTC. V and J are TRBV3-1 (or the pseudogene TRBV3-2) and TRBJ2-7; 7 nucleotides align to TRBD1. CDR3 length: 16 amino acids. The J segment lost 3 bases and the V segment lost 0 bases, leaving 8 bases of the junction unmatched. Germline V gene lookup returns CDR1 LGHDT and CDR2 YNNKEL (reference sequence).

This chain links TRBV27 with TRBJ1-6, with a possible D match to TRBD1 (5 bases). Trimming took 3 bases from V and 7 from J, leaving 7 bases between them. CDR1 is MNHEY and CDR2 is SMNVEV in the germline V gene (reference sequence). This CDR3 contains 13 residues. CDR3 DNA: TGTGCCAGCAGTTTTGGACAAAATTCACCCCTCCACTTT. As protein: CASSFGQNSPLHF.

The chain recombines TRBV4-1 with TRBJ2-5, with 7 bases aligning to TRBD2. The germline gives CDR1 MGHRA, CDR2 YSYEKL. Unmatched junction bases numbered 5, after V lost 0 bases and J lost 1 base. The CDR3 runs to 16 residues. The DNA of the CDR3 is TGCGCCAGCAGCCAAGAGCGTCTAGCGGTCCAAGAGACCCAGTACTTC. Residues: CASSQERLAVQETQYF.

CDR3 DNA sequence: TGTGCCAGCAGCTTAACCGGGACTAACAATGAGCAGTTCTTC. Translation: CASSLTGTNNEQFF. The rearrangement joins TRBV7-3 to TRBJ2-1; 7 nucleotides match TRBD2. CDR3 length: 14 amino acids. CDR1 and CDR2 from the germline V gene are SGHTA and FQGTGA. V shed 0 bases and J 5 bases; nucleotides not matched to a gene: 1.

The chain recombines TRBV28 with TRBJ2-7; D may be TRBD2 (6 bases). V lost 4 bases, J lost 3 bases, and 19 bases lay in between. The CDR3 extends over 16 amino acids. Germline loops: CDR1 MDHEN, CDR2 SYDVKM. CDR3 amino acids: CASSSRSGVDYYEQYF. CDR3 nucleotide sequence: TGTGCCAGCAGTTCGCGGTCGGGTGTGGACTACTACGAGCAGTACTTC.

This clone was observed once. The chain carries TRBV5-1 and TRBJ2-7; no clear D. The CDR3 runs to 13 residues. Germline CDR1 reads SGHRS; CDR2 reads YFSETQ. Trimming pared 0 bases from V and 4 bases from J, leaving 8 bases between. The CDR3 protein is CASSLVGPYEQYF. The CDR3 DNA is TGCGCCAGCAGCTTGGTAGGTCCGTACGAGCAGTACTTC.

CDR3 nucleotides: TGTGCCAGCAGCTACGTCCCCGAAATCCGGGACAGGCCTACCTACGAGCAGTACTTC. As protein: CASSYVPEIRDRPTYEQYF. This rearrangement joins TRBV5-6 to TRBJ2-7; TRBD1 aligns across 8 bases. J gave up 2 bases and V 3 bases, and 19 bases lay outside the gene matches. The germline V gene has CDR1 SGHDT and CDR2 YYEEEE. This CDR3 comprises 19 residues.

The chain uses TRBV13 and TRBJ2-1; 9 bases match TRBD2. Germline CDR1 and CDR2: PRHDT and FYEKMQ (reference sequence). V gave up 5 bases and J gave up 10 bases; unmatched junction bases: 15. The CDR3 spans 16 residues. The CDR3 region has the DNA TGTGCCAGCAGCCCGGTCGATGGCGGGAGGGCCGAAGAGCAGTTCTTC. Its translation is CASSPVDGGRAEEQFF.

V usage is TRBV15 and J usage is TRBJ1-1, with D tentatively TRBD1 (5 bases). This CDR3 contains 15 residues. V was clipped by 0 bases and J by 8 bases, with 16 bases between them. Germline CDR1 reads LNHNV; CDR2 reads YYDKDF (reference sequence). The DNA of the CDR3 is TGTGCCACCAGCAGAGAGGGGGTATGGGTGCCCGAAGCTTTCTTT. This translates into CATSREGVWVPEAFF.

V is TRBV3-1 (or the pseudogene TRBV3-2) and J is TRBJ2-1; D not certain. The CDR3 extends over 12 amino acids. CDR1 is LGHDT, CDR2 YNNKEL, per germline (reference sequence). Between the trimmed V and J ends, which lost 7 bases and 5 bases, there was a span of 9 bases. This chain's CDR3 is CASTLGDNEQFF. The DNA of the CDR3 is TGTGCCAGCACCCTAGGAGACAATGAGCAGTTCTTC.

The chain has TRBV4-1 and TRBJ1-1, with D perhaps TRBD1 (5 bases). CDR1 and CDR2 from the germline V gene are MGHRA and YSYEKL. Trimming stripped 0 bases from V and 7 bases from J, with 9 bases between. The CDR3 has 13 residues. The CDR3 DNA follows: TGCGCCAGCAGCCAAGATTGGGGGGGTGAAGCTTTCTTT. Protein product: CASSQDWGGEAFF.